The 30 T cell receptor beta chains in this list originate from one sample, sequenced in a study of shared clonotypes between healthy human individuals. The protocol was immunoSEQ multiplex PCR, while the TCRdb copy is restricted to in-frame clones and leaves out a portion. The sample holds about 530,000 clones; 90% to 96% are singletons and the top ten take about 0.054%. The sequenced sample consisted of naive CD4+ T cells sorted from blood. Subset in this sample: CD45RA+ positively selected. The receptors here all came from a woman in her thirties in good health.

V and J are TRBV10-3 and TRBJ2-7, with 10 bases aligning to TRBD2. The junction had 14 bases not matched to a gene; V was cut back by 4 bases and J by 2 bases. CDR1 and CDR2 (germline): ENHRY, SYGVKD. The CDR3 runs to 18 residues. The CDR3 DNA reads TGTGCCATCAGTGGGGGACAACAAGGACTAGCGGCAACCTACGAGCAGTACTTC. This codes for CAISGGQQGLAATYEQYF.

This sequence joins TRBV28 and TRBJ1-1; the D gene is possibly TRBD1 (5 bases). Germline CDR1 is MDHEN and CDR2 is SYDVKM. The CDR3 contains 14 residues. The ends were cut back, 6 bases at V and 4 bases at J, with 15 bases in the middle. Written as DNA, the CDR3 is TGTGCCAGCAGCGGACAAAGGGGAGCCACTGAAGCTTTCTTT. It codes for CASSGQRGATEAFF.

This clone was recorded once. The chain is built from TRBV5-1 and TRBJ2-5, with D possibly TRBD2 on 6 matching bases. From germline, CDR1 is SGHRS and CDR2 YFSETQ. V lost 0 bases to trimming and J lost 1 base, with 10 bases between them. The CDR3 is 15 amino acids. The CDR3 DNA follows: TGCGCCAGCAGCTTGGGTCCTAGCGTCCAAGAGACCCAGTACTTC. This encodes CASSLGPSVQETQYF.

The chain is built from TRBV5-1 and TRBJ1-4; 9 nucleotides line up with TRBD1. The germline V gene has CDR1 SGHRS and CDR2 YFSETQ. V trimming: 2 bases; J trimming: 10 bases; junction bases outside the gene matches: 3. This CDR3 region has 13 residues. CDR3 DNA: TGCGCCAGCAGCTTACCGGGACAGGGAAAACTGTTTTTT. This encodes CASSLPGQGKLFF.

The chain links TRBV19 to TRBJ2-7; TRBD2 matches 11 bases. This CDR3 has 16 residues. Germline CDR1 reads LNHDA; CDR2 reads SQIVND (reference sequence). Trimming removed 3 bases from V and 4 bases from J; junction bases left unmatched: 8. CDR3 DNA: TGTGCCAGTAGTATGGGGTCGACTAGCGGGACTTACGAGCAGTACTTC. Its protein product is CASSMGSTSGTYEQYF.

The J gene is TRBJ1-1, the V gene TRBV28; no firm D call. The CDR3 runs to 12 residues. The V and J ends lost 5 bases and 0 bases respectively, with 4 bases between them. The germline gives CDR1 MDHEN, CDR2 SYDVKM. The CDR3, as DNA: TGTGCCAGCAGTGAACTGAACACTGAAGCTTTCTTT. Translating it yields CASSELNTEAFF.

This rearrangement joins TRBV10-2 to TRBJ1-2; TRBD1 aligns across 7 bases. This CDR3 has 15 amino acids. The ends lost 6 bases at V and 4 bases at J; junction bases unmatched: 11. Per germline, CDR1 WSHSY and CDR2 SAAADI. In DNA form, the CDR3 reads TGCGCCAGCAGACCCGGACAGGCGGGGAGCTATGGCTACACCTTC. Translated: CASRPGQAGSYGYTF.

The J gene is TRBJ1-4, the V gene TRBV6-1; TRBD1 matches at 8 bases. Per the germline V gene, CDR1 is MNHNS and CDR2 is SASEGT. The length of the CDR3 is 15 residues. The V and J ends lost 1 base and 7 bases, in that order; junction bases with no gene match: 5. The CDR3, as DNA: TGTGCCAGCAGTGAAGGACAGGGGATGAGTGAAAAACTGTTTTTT. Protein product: CASSEGQGMSEKLFF.

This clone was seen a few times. CDR3 residues: CASSLVGTLEAFF. The CDR3 DNA follows: TGTGCCAGCAGCTTAGTTGGGACGCTCGAAGCTTTCTTT. The V gene is TRBV7-2, the J gene TRBJ1-1; maybe TRBD1 (5 bases). Trimming removed 1 base from V and 8 bases from J, with 11 bases in between. Germline assignment: CDR1 SGHTA and CDR2 FQGNSA. The CDR3 sequence is 13 residues long.

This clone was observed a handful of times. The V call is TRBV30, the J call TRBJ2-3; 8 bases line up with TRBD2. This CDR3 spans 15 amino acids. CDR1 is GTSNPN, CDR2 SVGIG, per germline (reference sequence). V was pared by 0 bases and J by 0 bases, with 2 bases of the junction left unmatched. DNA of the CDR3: TGTGCCTGGAGTGTATCTAGCGGGAGCACAGATACGCAGTATTTT. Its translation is CAWSVSSGSTDTQYF.

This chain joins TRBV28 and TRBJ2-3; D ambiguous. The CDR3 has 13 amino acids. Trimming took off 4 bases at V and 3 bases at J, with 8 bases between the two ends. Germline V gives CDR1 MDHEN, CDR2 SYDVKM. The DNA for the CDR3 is TGTGCCAGCAGTTCGATTGATACAGATACGCAGTATTTT. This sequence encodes CASSSIDTDTQYF.

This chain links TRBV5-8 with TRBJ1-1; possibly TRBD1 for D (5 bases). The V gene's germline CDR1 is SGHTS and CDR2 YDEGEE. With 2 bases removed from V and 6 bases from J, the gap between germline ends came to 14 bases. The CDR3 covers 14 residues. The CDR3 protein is CASSLQEGHSEAFF. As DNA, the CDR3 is TGTGCCAGCAGCTTACAGGAGGGGCACTCTGAAGCTTTCTTT.

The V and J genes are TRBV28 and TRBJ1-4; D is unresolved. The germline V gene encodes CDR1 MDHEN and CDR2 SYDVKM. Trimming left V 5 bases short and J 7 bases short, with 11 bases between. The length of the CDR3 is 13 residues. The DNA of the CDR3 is TGTGCCAGCAGTAGGTTGCTAACTGAAAAACTGTTTTTT. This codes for CASSRLLTEKLFF.

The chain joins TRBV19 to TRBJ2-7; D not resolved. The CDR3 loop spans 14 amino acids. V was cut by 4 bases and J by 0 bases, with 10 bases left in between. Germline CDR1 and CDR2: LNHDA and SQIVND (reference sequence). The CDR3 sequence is CASSSGRTSYEQYF. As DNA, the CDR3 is TGTGCCAGTAGTAGCGGACGGACCTCCTACGAGCAGTACTTC.

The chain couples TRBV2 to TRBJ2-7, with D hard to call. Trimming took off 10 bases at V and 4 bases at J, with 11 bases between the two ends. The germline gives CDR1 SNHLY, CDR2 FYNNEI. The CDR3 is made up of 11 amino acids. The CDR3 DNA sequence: TGTGCCACAGGACGCACTTACGAGCAGTACTTC. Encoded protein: CATGRTYEQYF.

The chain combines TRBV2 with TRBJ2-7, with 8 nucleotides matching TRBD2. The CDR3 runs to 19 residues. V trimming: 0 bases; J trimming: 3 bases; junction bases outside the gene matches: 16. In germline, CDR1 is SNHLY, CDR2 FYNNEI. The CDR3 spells CASSEAGVAGQREGYEQYF. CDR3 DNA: TGTGCCAGCAGTGAAGCGGGAGTAGCGGGACAAAGGGAGGGCTACGAGCAGTACTTC.

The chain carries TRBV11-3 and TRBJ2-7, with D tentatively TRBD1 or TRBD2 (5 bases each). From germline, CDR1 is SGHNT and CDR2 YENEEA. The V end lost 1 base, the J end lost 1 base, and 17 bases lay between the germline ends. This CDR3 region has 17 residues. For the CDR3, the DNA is TGTGCCAGCAGCTTAGCACTCACTGGGGGAACTTCCTACGAGCAGTACTTC. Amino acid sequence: CASSLALTGGTSYEQYF.

The CDR3 protein is CASSLWTEAYEQYF. The CDR3 DNA reads as TGTGCCAGCAGCTTATGGACAGAAGCCTACGAGCAGTACTTC. V gene TRBV7-2 combines with J gene TRBJ2-7; D may be TRBD1 (6 bases). The germline V gene has CDR1 SGHTA and CDR2 FQGNSA. V was trimmed by 2 bases and J by 2 bases, leaving 10 bases between them. This CDR3 has 14 residues.

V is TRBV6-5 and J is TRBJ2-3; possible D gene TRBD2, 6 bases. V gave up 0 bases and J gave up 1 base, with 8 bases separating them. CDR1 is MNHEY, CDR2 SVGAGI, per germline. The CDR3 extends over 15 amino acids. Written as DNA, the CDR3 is TGTGCCAGCAGTTACTCGGGCGGGGGCACAGATACGCAGTATTTT. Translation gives CASSYSGGGTDTQYF.

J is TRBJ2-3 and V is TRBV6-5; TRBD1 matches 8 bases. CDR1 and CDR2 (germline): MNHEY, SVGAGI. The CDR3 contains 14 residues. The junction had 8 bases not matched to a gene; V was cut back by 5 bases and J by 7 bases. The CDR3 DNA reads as TGTGCCAGCAGTCAGGACAGGGTCAGGAATACGCAGTATTTT. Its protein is CASSQDRVRNTQYF.

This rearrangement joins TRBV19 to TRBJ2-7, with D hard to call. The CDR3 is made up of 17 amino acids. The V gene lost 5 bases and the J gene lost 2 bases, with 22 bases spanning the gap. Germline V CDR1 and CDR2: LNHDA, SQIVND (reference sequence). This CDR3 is CASSPTGWLRPTYEQYF. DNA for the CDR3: TGTGCCAGTAGTCCTACCGGTTGGCTACGGCCCACCTACGAGCAGTACTTC.

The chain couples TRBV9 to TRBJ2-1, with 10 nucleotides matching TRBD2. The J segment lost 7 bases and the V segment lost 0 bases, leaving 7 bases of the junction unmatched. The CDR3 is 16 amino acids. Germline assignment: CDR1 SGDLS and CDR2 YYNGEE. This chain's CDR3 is CASSVGGSGRGNEQFF. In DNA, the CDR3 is TGTGCCAGCAGCGTAGGTGGGAGCGGGAGGGGGAATGAGCAGTTCTTC.

This chain's CDR3 is CASRKGGENTEAFF. DNA for the CDR3: TGCGCCAGCAGGAAGGGGGGCGAAAACACTGAAGCTTTCTTT. This chain connects TRBV5-1 to TRBJ1-1; possibly TRBD1 for D (6 bases). Trimming shortened V by 5 bases and J by 2 bases, and 13 bases separated the two germline ends. Germline CDR1 reads SGHRS; CDR2 reads YFSETQ. This CDR3 region has 14 residues.

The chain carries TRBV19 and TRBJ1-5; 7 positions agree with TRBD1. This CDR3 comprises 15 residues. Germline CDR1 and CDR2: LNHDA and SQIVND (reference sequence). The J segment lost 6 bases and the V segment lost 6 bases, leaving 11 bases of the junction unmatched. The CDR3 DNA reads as TGTGCCAGTAGCAACCACAGGGGCAGGGTTCAGCCCCAGCATTTT. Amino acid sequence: CASSNHRGRVQPQHF.

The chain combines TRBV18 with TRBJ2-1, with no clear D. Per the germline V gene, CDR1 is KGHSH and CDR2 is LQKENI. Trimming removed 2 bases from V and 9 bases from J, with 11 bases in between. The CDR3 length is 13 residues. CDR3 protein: CASSPITVGEQFF. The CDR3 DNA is TGTGCCAGCTCACCAATTACCGTCGGTGAGCAGTTCTTC.

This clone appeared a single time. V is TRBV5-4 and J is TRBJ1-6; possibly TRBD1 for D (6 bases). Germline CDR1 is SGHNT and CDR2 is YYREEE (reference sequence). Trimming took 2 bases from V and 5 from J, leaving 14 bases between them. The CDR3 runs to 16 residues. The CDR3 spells CASSLEQGRNNSPLHF. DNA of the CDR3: TGTGCCAGCAGCTTAGAACAGGGCCGAAATAATTCACCCCTCCACTTT.

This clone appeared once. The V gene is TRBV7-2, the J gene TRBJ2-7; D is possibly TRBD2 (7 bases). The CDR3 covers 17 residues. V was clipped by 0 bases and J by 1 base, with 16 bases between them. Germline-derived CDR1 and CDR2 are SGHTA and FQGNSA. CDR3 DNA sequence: TGTGCCAGCAGCTTAGCTCCTCGGGGGGCGCCGTCCTACGAGCAGTACTTC. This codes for CASSLAPRGAPSYEQYF.

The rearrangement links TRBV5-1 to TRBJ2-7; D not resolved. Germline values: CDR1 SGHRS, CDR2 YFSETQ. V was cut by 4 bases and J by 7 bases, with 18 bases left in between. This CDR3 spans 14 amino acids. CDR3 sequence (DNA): TGCGCCAGCAGCAATCAGGTCCCCAACGAGGAGCAGTACTTC. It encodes CASSNQVPNEEQYF.

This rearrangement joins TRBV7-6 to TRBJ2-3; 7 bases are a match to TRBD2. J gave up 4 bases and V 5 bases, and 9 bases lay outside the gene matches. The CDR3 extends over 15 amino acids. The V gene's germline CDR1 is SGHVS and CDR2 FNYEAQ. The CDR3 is CASSPGLGGADTQYF. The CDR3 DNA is TGTGCCAGCAGCCCCGGACTAGGCGGCGCAGATACGCAGTATTTT.

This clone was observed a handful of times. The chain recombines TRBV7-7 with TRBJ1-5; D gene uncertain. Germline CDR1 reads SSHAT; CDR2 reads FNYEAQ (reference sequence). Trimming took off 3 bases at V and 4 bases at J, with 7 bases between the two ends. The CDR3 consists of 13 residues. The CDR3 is CASSFGPNQPQHF. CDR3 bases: TGTGCCAGCAGCTTTGGGCCTAATCAGCCCCAGCATTTT.